This TCR beta chain came from a study of blood T cell repertoires in COVID-19. Germline-derived CDR1 and CDR2 are SGHTA and FQGTGA. The trim removed 2 bases at V and 7 bases at J, leaving 8 bases unmatched. The CDR3 runs to 16 residues. Clones were sequenced by immunoSEQ multiplex PCR, and TCRdb holds only the in-frame ones, with some missing. The data contain roughly 220,000 clones, more than 70% of them singletons. This TCR came from a man aged 25 to 40 with acute COVID-19. Material: PBMCs or T cells enriched from blood (not recorded which). V gene TRBV7-3 combines with J gene TRBJ1-6; 7 bases align to TRBD1. DNA for the CDR3: TGTGCCAGCAGCTTAGGAGGGGGCCAAGTGAATTCACCCCTCCACTTT. It yields the protein CASSLGGGQVNSPLHF.